One and the same sample provided the 29 T cell receptor beta chains below, sequenced in a study of HIV-infected children after antiretroviral therapy interruption (dated by TCRdb to the late 2010s). The intended sense of this specimen's treatment or condition label: PENTA 11 planned treatment interruption arm or continuous ART arm. Libraries were prepared through 3' RACE. These reads were obtained on an Illumina MiSeq. TCR libraries were constructed from RNA with a 3' RACE protocol that used unique molecular identifiers to correct for PCR amplification bias. TCRdb cleaned the public reads at Q25 with fastp, built clones with MiXCR and kept in-frame beta chains. For every CDR3 protein sequence, its rows merge into one entry that carries the most common genes and DNA. Counted in this sample were fewer than 100,000 distinct CDR3 sequences; roughly 6.4% of them appeared once. 0.85% to 1.2% of the sample rests with the top ten.

The specimen was CD45RA+ CD4+ T cells from PBMCs, pooled from several time points, collected from a donor given antiretroviral therapy, either interrupted or continuous. Explained via the paper, the cell subset or site label denotes: naive CD4+ CD45RA+ CD45RO- T cells. The source of these receptors is a pool of human donors with HIV.

This chain connects TRBV10-3 to TRBJ1-5; tentative D call: TRBD1 (6 bases). This CDR3 region has 15 residues. CDR1 and CDR2 from the germline V gene are ENHRY and SYGVKD. Trimming pared 4 bases from V and 4 bases from J, leaving 14 bases between. The CDR3 nucleotides are TGTGCCATCAGTGGTTCCGACAGGAGTAATCAGCCCCAGCATTTT. Translation: CAISGSDRSNQPQHF.

The chain links TRBV21-1 to TRBJ2-7; the table's D call of TRBD1 was not tested on the DNA. TRBV21-1 is a known pseudogene. The CDR3 runs to 13 residues. CDR3: CATRTGILYEQYF. CDR3 bases: TGTGCCACCAGGACAGGGATACTTTACGAGCAGTACTTC.

The chain uses TRBV5-8 and TRBJ1-1; D is undetermined. Germline V lookup: CDR1 SGHTS, CDR2 YDEGEE. The V end was cut by 4 bases, the J end by 1 base, with 8 bases between. This CDR3 region has 13 residues. The CDR3 sequence: CASSPYTNTEAFF. The CDR3 DNA follows: TGTGCCAGCAGCCCCTACACGAACACTGAAGCTTTCTTT. The full variable domain, completed using reference TRBV5-8 and TRBJ1-1, is EAGVTQSPTHLIKTRGQQATLRCSPISGHTSVYWYQQALGLGLQFLLWYDEGEERNRGNFPPRFSGRQFPNYSSELNVNALELEDSALYLCASSPYTNTEAFFGQGTRLTVV.

This clonotype was detected a few times. A much larger clone is a single base away; this may be a read error. This sequence joins TRBV2 and TRBJ2-1; D not resolved. This CDR3 spans 11 amino acids. Germline CDR1 and CDR2: SNHLY and FYNNEI. The CDR3 here is CASTKYNKQFF. For the CDR3, the DNA is TGTGCCAGCACCAAATACAATAAGCAGTTCTTC.

This clonotype was counted many times. V usage is TRBV7-9 and J usage is TRBJ2-1, with TRBD2 matching 9 bases. The V gene end was trimmed by 4 bases and the J gene end by 11 bases; junction bases not matched to a gene: 12. The length of the CDR3 is 15 residues. Germline assignment: CDR1 SEHNR and CDR2 FQNEAQ (reference sequence). This CDR3 is CASSSRGSGGYQQFF. The CDR3 bases are TGTGCCAGCAGCTCCCGGGGTAGCGGGGGATACCAGCAGTTCTTC.

Only a few counts were recorded for this clonotype. This rearrangement joins TRBV3-1 to TRBJ1-1; D is unclear. CDR1 and CDR2 (germline): LGHDT, YNNKEL (reference sequence). V was cut by 6 bases and J by 4 bases, with 24 bases left in between. This CDR3 region has 17 residues. The CDR3 spells CASSWVTGGHFATEAFF. In DNA form, the CDR3 reads TGTGCCAGCAGTTGGGTCACGGGAGGGCATTTTGCCACTGAAGCTTTCTTT.

This clonotype was detected many times. The chain joins TRBV12-3 or TRBV12-4 to TRBJ1-1, with D uncertain. The CDR3 sequence is 11 residues long. V was cut by 10 bases and J by 1 base, with 7 bases left in between. CDR3 nucleotides: TGTGCCACCCTCCAGAACACTGAAGCTTTCTTT. Protein sequence: CATLQNTEAFF.

Ten or more counts support this clonotype. This chain joins TRBV6-5 and TRBJ1-5; 7 bases fit TRBD1. Trimming took 5 bases from V and 0 from J; bases not matched to a gene: 7. Germline CDR1 reads MNHEY; CDR2 reads SVGAGI. The CDR3 loop spans 16 amino acids. CDR3 sequence reads: CASSVAGTDSNQPQHF. CDR3 in DNA: TGTGCCAGCAGTGTCGCCGGGACAGATAGCAATCAGCCCCAGCATTTT.

This clonotype was seen many times. The chain combines TRBV6-6 with TRBJ2-1; 10 bases map to TRBD2. After removal of 5 bases from V and 5 bases from J, the junction contained 9 bases not matched to a gene. Germline V gives CDR1 MNHNY, CDR2 SVGAGI (reference sequence). CDR3 length equals 16 residues. CDR3 bases: TGTGCCAGCAGTGCCAAACTAGCGGGGCCTAACAATGAGCAGTTCTTC. Translated: CASSAKLAGPNNEQFF.

This clonotype came up many times. V is TRBV4-2 and J is TRBJ1-1, with D possibly TRBD1 on 6 matching bases. Deletions cut 1 base from V and 0 bases from J, with 12 bases between. The CDR3 is 16 residues long. Germline lookup yields CDR1 LGHNA and CDR2 YNFKEQ. CDR3 bases: TGTGCCAGCAGCCAAGGTTGGGGGGACATGAACACTGAAGCTTTCTTT. Residues: CASSQGWGDMNTEAFF.

There are a few counts of this clonotype. The chain combines TRBV7-3 with TRBJ2-7, with 7 bases identical to TRBD1. The V gene end was trimmed by 1 base and the J gene end by 7 bases; junction bases not matched to a gene: 7. Germline V gene data show CDR1 as SGHTA and CDR2 as FQGTGA. This CDR3 has 14 amino acids. The CDR3 DNA reads TGTGCCAGCAGCTTAAAAGCAGGGGGAGCGGAGCAGTACTTC. This translates into CASSLKAGGAEQYF.

This clonotype was counted at least ten times. V usage is TRBV7-3 and J usage is TRBJ1-5; D is uncertain. V was clipped by 0 bases and J by 0 bases, with 18 bases between them. Germline values: CDR1 SGHTA, CDR2 FQGTGA. This CDR3 is built from 19 residues. CDR3 bases: TGTGCCAGCAGCTTAACCCGAAGATCGACCTGGGATAGCAATCAGCCCCAGCATTTT. Translation gives CASSLTRRSTWDSNQPQHF.

This clonotype is termed medium-sized (0.01 to 0.1%). V gene TRBV10-3 combines with J gene TRBJ2-1; D is ambiguous. The germline V and J ends were trimmed by 1 base and 5 bases, with 0 bases remaining between them. The CDR3 runs to 11 residues. Germline V lookup: CDR1 ENHRY, CDR2 SYGVKD. For the CDR3, the DNA is TGTGCCATCAGTGAGTACAATGAGCAGTTCTTC. Amino acids: CAISEYNEQFF.

This clonotype has at least ten counts. This chain connects TRBV12-3 or TRBV12-4 to TRBJ1-2; D is uncertain. V was shortened by 5 bases and J by 4 bases, with 11 bases between the two germline ends. The CDR3 is 13 residues long. The CDR3 DNA sequence: TGTGCCAGCAGTCCCCGCGATCTCTATGGCTACACCTTC. Translation gives CASSPRDLYGYTF.

This clonotype was detected ten times or more. The chain combines TRBV19 with TRBJ2-2; D gene ambiguous. Trimming shortened V by 4 bases and J by 2 bases, and 14 bases separated the two germline ends. Germline loops: CDR1 LNHDA, CDR2 SQIVND (reference sequence). This CDR3 comprises 16 residues. CDR3 protein: CASSTMLGLNTGELFF. Here the CDR3 DNA reads TGTGCCAGTAGTACAATGCTGGGCCTTAACACCGGGGAGCTGTTTTTT.

This sequence joins TRBV5-1 and TRBJ2-5; 10 bases map to TRBD2. The CDR3 consists of 16 residues. With 2 bases clipped from V and 5 bases from J, the junction kept 9 bases outside the gene matches. Germline CDR1 SGHRS, CDR2 YFSETQ. As DNA, the CDR3 is TGCGCCAGCAGCTTCTCAAGCGGGGGGGCTTTTGAGACCCAGTACTTC. This encodes CASSFSSGGAFETQYF.

Note on this clonotype: This may arise from a read error, as a much more abundant clone is one base away. The chain combines TRBV4-1 with TRBJ2-5; TRBD2 aligns across 12 bases. This CDR3 has 17 amino acids. Germline loops: CDR1 MGHRA, CDR2 YSYEKL. For the CDR3, the DNA is TGCGCCAGAAGCCAAGATCCAACTAGCGGGGGGAGAGAGACCCAGTACTTC. Protein sequence: CARSQDPTSGGRETQYF.

This clonotype was counted many times. The chain has TRBV7-2 and TRBJ2-7; 8 bases match TRBD1. Germline CDR1 reads SGHTA; CDR2 reads FQGNSA. J was trimmed by 3 bases and V by 7 bases; bases with no gene match: 5. The CDR3 contains 13 residues. The CDR3: CASIGQGFYEQYF. CDR3 nucleotides: TGTGCCAGCATTGGACAGGGATTCTACGAGCAGTACTTC. The full variable domain, rest sourced from reference TRBV7-2 and TRBJ2-7, is GAGVSQSPSNKVTEKGKDVELRCDPISGHTALYWYRQSLGQGLEFLIYFQGNSAPDKSGLPSDRFSAERTGGSVSTLTIQRTQQEDSAVYLCASIGQGFYEQYFGPGTRLTVT.

A few counts support this clonotype. The rearrangement links TRBV7-9 to TRBJ1-6; a possible D gene is TRBD1 (6 bases). The V and J ends lost 2 bases and 5 bases respectively, with 10 bases between them. Looked up from germline, CDR1 is SEHNR and CDR2 is FQNEAQ (reference sequence). The CDR3 spans 15 residues. The CDR3 coding sequence is TGTGCCAGCAGCTTATGGGGGGCAGATAATTCACCCCTCCACTTT. Translation gives CASSLWGADNSPLHF.

Many counts were recorded for this clonotype. The CDR3 reads CSAQGRPYEQYF. The CDR3, as DNA: TGCAGTGCCCAGGGGAGACCCTACGAGCAGTACTTC. The V and J genes are TRBV20-1 and TRBJ2-7, with D tentatively TRBD1 (6 bases). CDR1 is DFQATT, CDR2 SNEGSKA, per germline (reference sequence). Deletions cut 6 bases from V and 2 bases from J, with 11 bases between. This CDR3 comprises 12 residues.

This clonotype was observed at least ten times. J is TRBJ1-1 and V is TRBV4-1; 7 positions agree with TRBD1. This CDR3 comprises 15 residues. Germline V CDR1 and CDR2: MGHRA, YSYEKL. J gave up 5 bases and V 4 bases, and 10 bases lay outside the gene matches. CDR3 nucleotide sequence: TGCGCCAGCAGCCGAGACAGGGAAAGGTGGACTGAAGCTTTCTTT. Translated, it gives CASSRDRERWTEAFF.

This clonotype showed up many times. The DNA is left out, because the CDR3 cannot be placed on it with certainty; the CDR3 is given as TCRdb lists it. The CDR3 spells CASTRVFGSGYEQFF. The chain couples TRBV19 to TRBJ2-1; the table's D call, TRBD2, has no DNA check behind it. Germline values: CDR1 LNHDA, CDR2 SQIVND (reference sequence). The length of the CDR3 is 15 amino acids, counting both ends.

This clonotype was seen many times. J is TRBJ1-2 and V is TRBV12-3 or TRBV12-4; D not resolved. The CDR3 contains 13 residues. The V gene lost 8 bases and the J gene lost 3 bases, with 13 bases spanning the gap. CDR3: CASRRERDYGYTF. CDR3 nucleotide sequence: TGTGCCAGCCGAAGAGAGAGGGACTATGGCTACACCTTC.

The V and J genes are TRBV13 and TRBJ2-3; unclear D gene. V gave up 5 bases and J gave up 0 bases, with 6 bases separating them. The germline gives CDR1 PRHDT, CDR2 FYEKMQ (reference sequence). This CDR3 comprises 13 residues. In DNA, the CDR3 is TGTGCCAGCAGCGTCAAAAGCACAGATACGCAGTATTTT. Residues: CASSVKSTDTQYF. Looking up the rest from reference TRBV13 and TRBJ2-3 gives the full variable domain: AAGVIQSPRHLIKEKRETATLKCYPIPRHDTVYWYQQGPGQDPQFLISFYEKMQSDKGSIPDRFSAQQFSDYHSELNMSSLELGDSALYFCASSVKSTDTQYFGPGTRLTVL.

This clonotype was seen at least ten times. The chain carries TRBV12-3 or TRBV12-4 and TRBJ1-1, with D unclear. CDR3 length: 14 amino acids. V lost 8 bases to trimming and J lost 4 bases, with 17 bases between them. The chain's CDR3 is CASSPNGGLTEAFF. As DNA, the CDR3 is TGTGCCAGCTCCCCCAACGGCGGACTCACTGAAGCTTTCTTT.

This clonotype was seen repeatedly, ten times or more. The genes are TRBV11-1 and TRBJ2-1; D is possibly TRBD2 (6 bases). Germline CDR1 SGHAT, CDR2 FQDESV (reference sequence). Between the trimmed V and J ends, which lost 5 bases and 7 bases, there was a span of 24 bases. This CDR3 has 17 amino acids. CDR3 sequence reads: CASSPPFRESAGNEQFF. In nucleotides, the CDR3 is TGTGCCAGCAGCCCGCCCTTTCGGGAGAGCGCTGGAAATGAGCAGTTCTTC.

This clonotype was counted ten times or more. The chain has TRBV4-2 and TRBJ2-7, with D perhaps matching TRBD1 (6 bases). This CDR3 is 15 amino acids long. Germline values: CDR1 LGHNA, CDR2 YNFKEQ. Trimming cost V 1 base and J 2 bases, with 12 bases left between them. The CDR3 loop is CASSQGLGQPYEQYF. In nucleotides, the CDR3 is TGTGCCAGCAGCCAAGGGTTAGGACAGCCCTACGAGCAGTACTTC.

The chain is built from TRBV14 and TRBJ1-6; D perhaps matches TRBD1 (5 bases). With 5 bases removed from V and 7 bases from J, the gap between germline ends came to 18 bases. Germline V gives CDR1 SGHDN, CDR2 FVKESK. This CDR3 spans 16 amino acids. As DNA, the CDR3 is TGTGCCAGCAGCTTAGTTTGGGGACTGAAAAATTCACCCCTCCACTTT. Amino acid sequence: CASSLVWGLKNSPLHF.

The table lists this clonotype with many counts. The CDR3 here is CASSFPSGGTDTQYF. The DNA for the CDR3 is TGCGCCAGCAGCTTCCCTAGCGGGGGCACAGATACGCAGTATTTT. The V and J genes are TRBV5-1 and TRBJ2-3, with TRBD2 matching 9 bases. Germline V gene sequence: CDR1 SGHRS, CDR2 YFSETQ. The CDR3 runs to 15 residues. Trimming cost V 2 bases and J 1 base; bases outside gene matches: 2.